A selection of T cell receptor beta chains follows, all from one sample in a study of cytomegalovirus exposure and HLA in healthy donors. The assay was immunoSEQ multiplex PCR, and TCRdb's table has in-frame clones only and misses some. The sample lists tens of thousands of clones; approximately 90% were seen once. Sequencing input: PBMCs. The origin of the receptors is a man aged 30 to 39 in good health and CMV-seronegative. CDR3s include the opening cysteine and the closing phenylalanine or tryptophan. Fields, in order: D gene, J gene, V gene, CDR3 protein. The D gene is left open where the match is weak.

d_call: -
j_call: TRBJ1-5
v_call: TRBV27
cdr3_aa: CASSYRTDNQPQHF

d_call: TRBD2
j_call: TRBJ2-1
v_call: TRBV19
cdr3_aa: CASSAGTSGLDEQFF

d_call: -
j_call: TRBJ1-3
v_call: TRBV6-6
cdr3_aa: CASSYRVRDTIYF

d_call: -
j_call: TRBJ1-5
v_call: TRBV19
cdr3_aa: CASKSASNSNQPQHF

d_call: -
j_call: TRBJ1-5
v_call: TRBV6-5
cdr3_aa: CASSAISNQPQHF

d_call: TRBD1
j_call: TRBJ2-6
v_call: TRBV5-1
cdr3_aa: CASSSPGGIPQRSLSGANVLTF

d_call: TRBD1
j_call: TRBJ1-2
v_call: TRBV7-9
cdr3_aa: CASSMGQGHYGYTF

d_call: -
j_call: TRBJ2-5
v_call: TRBV11-2
cdr3_aa: CASSLGWLEETQYF

d_call: -
j_call: TRBJ2-2
v_call: TRBV2
cdr3_aa: CASSFRGMTGELFF

d_call: -
j_call: TRBJ2-2
v_call: TRBV6-4
cdr3_aa: CASSDSGELNTGELFF

d_call: -
j_call: TRBJ1-1
v_call: TRBV7-9
cdr3_aa: CASSPLLGVNTEAFF

d_call: -
j_call: TRBJ1-4
v_call: TRBV18
cdr3_aa: CASSPARSNEKLFF